The next 18 T cell receptor beta chains were all read from a single sample in a study of blood T cell repertoires in COVID-19. The data were produced by immunoSEQ multiplex PCR, yet TCRdb's version contains in-frame clones alone and is incomplete. The sample contains around 220,000 clones, around 86% of which appear only once. The specimen sequenced was peripheral blood. The source of these receptors is a man aged 50-60 years with acute or convalescent COVID-19.

V is TRBV6-5 and J is TRBJ1-4, with 9 bases fitting TRBD1. CDR1 and CDR2 from the germline V gene are MNHEY and SVGAGI. The CDR3 length is 16 residues. V was clipped by 0 bases and J by 7 bases; unmatched bases: 6. The DNA for the CDR3 is TGTGCCAGCAGTTACTCATACAGGGGGCCCGGTGAAAAACTGTTTTTT. This codes for CASSYSYRGPGEKLFF.

The chain combines TRBV5-6 with TRBJ1-1; D remains ambiguous. The germline gives CDR1 SGHDT, CDR2 YYEEEE. The ends were cut back, 4 bases at V and 4 bases at J, with 17 bases in the middle. The CDR3 is 15 residues long. DNA for the CDR3: TGTGCCAGCAGCATAGGCGCTTCTCGGGTCACTGAAGCTTTCTTT. It yields the protein CASSIGASRVTEAFF.

The rearrangement joins TRBV10-1 to TRBJ2-3, with 13 bases aligning to TRBD2. The CDR3 covers 18 residues. Trimming removed 4 bases from V and 2 bases from J; junction bases left unmatched: 9. The germline gives CDR1 WNHNN, CDR2 SYGVQD (reference sequence). The CDR3 loop is CASSGSATSGGPTDTQYF. The CDR3 region has the DNA TGCGCCAGCAGTGGGTCCGCGACTAGCGGGGGGCCCACAGATACGCAGTATTTT.

The rearrangement links TRBV19 to TRBJ1-2; D is perhaps TRBD1 (6 bases). The CDR3 has 15 residues. CDR1 is LNHDA and CDR2 is SQIVND in the germline V gene (reference sequence). V shed 3 bases and J shed 4 bases, with 15 bases lying between them. For the CDR3, the DNA is TGTGCCAGTAGTATTCATCGGACAGAGAGCTATGGCTACACCTTC. Its protein product is CASSIHRTESYGYTF.

CDR3 loop: CASRSGTGPEQYF. For the CDR3, the DNA is TGTGCCAGCAGGTCCGGGACAGGGCCCGAGCAGTACTTC. The rearrangement uses TRBV6-5 and TRBJ2-7, with 9 bases that match TRBD1. The germline V gene encodes CDR1 MNHEY and CDR2 SVGAGI. There are 13 residues in the CDR3. Losses at the gene ends were 6 bases for V and 6 bases for J; bases not matched to a gene: 6.

The chain uses TRBV11-2 and TRBJ1-2; D is ambiguous. The V gene lost 1 base and the J gene lost 3 bases, with 9 bases spanning the gap. Looked up from germline, CDR1 is SGHAT and CDR2 is FQNNGV. The CDR3 totals 14 residues. CDR3 amino acids: CASSLGEQYYGYTF. In nucleotides, the CDR3 is TGTGCCAGCAGCTTAGGTGAACAGTACTATGGCTACACCTTC.

The chain joins TRBV3-1 (or the pseudogene TRBV3-2) to TRBJ2-7; the match to TRBD1 covers 8 bases. The CDR3 contains 15 residues. Germline CDR1 is LGHDT and CDR2 is YNNKEL (reference sequence). V trimming: 3 bases; J trimming: 2 bases; junction bases outside the gene matches: 6. DNA for the CDR3: TGTGCCAGCAGCCAGGGACAGGTTTTGACCTACGAGCAGTACTTC. It codes for CASSQGQVLTYEQYF.

This sequence joins TRBV7-8 and TRBJ1-1; TRBD1 matches at 7 bases. This CDR3 comprises 17 residues. Germline-derived CDR1 and CDR2 are SGHVS and FQNEAQ. V lost 2 bases to trimming and J lost 0 bases; unmatched junction nucleotides: 9. CDR3 residues: CASSLRGRGQLNTEAFF. CDR3 DNA: TGTGCCAGCAGCTTAAGGGGCCGGGGACAGCTGAACACTGAAGCTTTCTTT. Based on the CDR3 plus reference TRBV7-8 and TRBJ1-1, the full variable domain is GAGVSQSPRYKVAKRGQDVALRCDPISGHVSLFWYQQALGQGPEFLTYFQNEAQLDKSGLPSDRFFAERPEGSVSTLKIQRTQQEDSAVYLCASSLRGRGQLNTEAFFGQGTRLTVV.

The genes are TRBV7-7 and TRBJ1-4; 9 nucleotides match TRBD1. In germline, CDR1 is SSHAT, CDR2 FNYEAQ (reference sequence). With V trimmed by 5 bases and J by 8 bases, 9 bases remained unmatched. This CDR3 comprises 15 residues. The CDR3: CASSRSPDRGEKLFF. The CDR3 region has the DNA TGTGCCAGCAGCCGTTCCCCTGACAGGGGGGAAAAACTGTTTTTT.

V gene TRBV19 combines with J gene TRBJ1-6; D not resolved. The CDR3 contains 14 residues. The germline V and J ends were trimmed by 3 bases and 5 bases, with 8 bases remaining between them. The germline V gene has CDR1 LNHDA and CDR2 SQIVND (reference sequence). The CDR3 DNA reads as TGTGCCAGTAGTATTGGGCAGCATAATTCACCCCTCCACTTT. This sequence encodes CASSIGQHNSPLHF.

This clone was found once. The CDR3 spells CASSLVPGGEAFF. The DNA of the CDR3 is TGCGCCAGCAGCTTGGTTCCAGGGGGTGAAGCTTTCTTT. V and J are TRBV5-1 and TRBJ1-1; 7 bases fit TRBD1. J was trimmed by 7 bases and V by 0 bases; bases with no gene match: 3. This CDR3 contains 13 residues. Looked up from germline, CDR1 is SGHRS and CDR2 is YFSETQ.

The chain couples TRBV5-1 to TRBJ2-2; 7 bases agree with TRBD1. In germline, CDR1 is SGHRS, CDR2 YFSETQ. Trimming cost V 1 base and J 4 bases; bases outside gene matches: 7. The CDR3 is 16 residues long. CDR3 region: CASSLTRGRGTGELFF. In nucleotides, the CDR3 is TGCGCCAGCAGCTTGACGAGGGGGCGCGGCACCGGGGAGCTGTTTTTT.

The rearrangement uses TRBV5-1 and TRBJ2-7; D is perhaps TRBD2 (6 bases). Trimming left V 3 bases short and J 5 bases short, with 15 bases between. CDR3 size: 14 residues. Germline assignment: CDR1 SGHRS and CDR2 YFSETQ. This chain's CDR3 is CASSSSRRGNEQYF. CDR3 bases: TGCGCCAGCAGCTCGAGCCGCCGGGGGAACGAGCAGTACTTC.

V and J are TRBV5-1 and TRBJ1-2, with 8 nucleotides matching TRBD1. This CDR3 region has 13 residues. The junction had 3 bases not matched to a gene; V was cut back by 4 bases and J by 4 bases. Germline assignment: CDR1 SGHRS and CDR2 YFSETQ. CDR3 in amino acids: CASSKTGVYGYTF. Here the CDR3 DNA reads TGCGCCAGCAGCAAGACAGGGGTCTATGGCTACACCTTC.

This clone occurred once. CDR3 nucleotides: TGTGCCAGCACCCCGACAGGGGGCGAGCAGTACTTC. The encoded protein is CASTPTGGEQYF. The chain has TRBV7-8 and TRBJ2-7; 9 bases fit TRBD1. This CDR3 spans 12 amino acids. The V segment lost 7 bases and the J segment 6 bases; nucleotides outside the gene matches: 4. Germline lookup yields CDR1 SGHVS and CDR2 FQNEAQ.

This chain connects TRBV19 to TRBJ1-3; D gene unclear. CDR3 length: 14 amino acids. Germline V gene sequence: CDR1 LNHDA, CDR2 SQIVND (reference sequence). Trimming took off 8 bases at V and 0 bases at J, with 11 bases between the two ends. The CDR3 bases are TGTGCCAGTTCACCCGGGGTCTCTGGAAACACCATATATTTT. Translated: CASSPGVSGNTIYF.

The chain employs TRBV6-6 and TRBJ1-2, with D perhaps TRBD1 (6 bases). This CDR3 is built from 14 residues. V was clipped by 0 bases and J by 5 bases, with 10 bases between them. Germline assignment: CDR1 MNHNY and CDR2 SVGAGI (reference sequence). CDR3 protein: CASSYSPGVYGYTF. The CDR3 bases are TGTGCCAGCAGTTACTCGCCAGGGGTATATGGCTACACCTTC.

This clone has more than one count but fewer than ten. The V call is TRBV7-9, the J call TRBJ2-1; TRBD2 aligns across 15 bases. Germline CDR1 is SEHNR and CDR2 is FQNEAQ (reference sequence). V gave up 4 bases and J gave up 6 bases; unmatched junction bases: 7. This CDR3 comprises 17 residues. CDR3 coding DNA: TGTGCCAGCAGCTGGAGGACTAGCGGGGGGGCCGGCAATGAGCAGTTCTTC. Translating it yields CASSWRTSGGAGNEQFF.